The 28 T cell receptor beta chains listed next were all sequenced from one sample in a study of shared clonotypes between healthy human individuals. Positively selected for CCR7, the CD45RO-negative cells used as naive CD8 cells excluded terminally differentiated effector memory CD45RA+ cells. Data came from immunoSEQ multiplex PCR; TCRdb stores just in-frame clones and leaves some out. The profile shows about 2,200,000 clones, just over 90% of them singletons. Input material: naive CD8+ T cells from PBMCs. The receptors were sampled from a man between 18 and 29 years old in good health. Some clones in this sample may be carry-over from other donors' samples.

The CDR3 region is CATSREGDLYEQYF. The CDR3 nucleotides are TGTGCCACCAGCCGGGAAGGTGATTTGTACGAGCAGTACTTC. The chain links TRBV15 to TRBJ2-7, with D tentatively TRBD2 (5 bases). Germline values: CDR1 LNHNV, CDR2 YYDKDF (reference sequence). This CDR3 comprises 14 residues. V was pared by 5 bases and J by 4 bases, with 15 bases between.

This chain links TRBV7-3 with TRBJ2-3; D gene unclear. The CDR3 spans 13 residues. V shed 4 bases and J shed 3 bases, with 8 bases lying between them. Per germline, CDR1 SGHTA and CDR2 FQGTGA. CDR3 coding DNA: TGTGCCAGCAGCTGGACGGAGACAGATACGCAGTATTTT. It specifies CASSWTETDTQYF.

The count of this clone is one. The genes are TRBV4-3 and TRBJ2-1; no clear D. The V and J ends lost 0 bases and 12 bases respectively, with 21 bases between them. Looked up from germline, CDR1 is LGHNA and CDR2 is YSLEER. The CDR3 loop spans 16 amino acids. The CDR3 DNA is TGCGCCAGCAGCCAAGACCGGGCCTTCCCTTTACGCCGGCAGTTCTTC. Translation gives CASSQDRAFPLRRQFF.

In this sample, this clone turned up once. CDR3 sequence (DNA): TGTGCCAGCAACCCTCGGGACTTTAACTATGGCTACACCTTC. Its translation is CASNPRDFNYGYTF. The chain employs TRBV11-2 and TRBJ1-2, with D tentatively TRBD1 (5 bases). V gave up 7 bases and J gave up 1 base, with 13 bases separating them. The CDR3 contains 14 residues. CDR1 and CDR2 (germline): SGHAT, FQNNGV.

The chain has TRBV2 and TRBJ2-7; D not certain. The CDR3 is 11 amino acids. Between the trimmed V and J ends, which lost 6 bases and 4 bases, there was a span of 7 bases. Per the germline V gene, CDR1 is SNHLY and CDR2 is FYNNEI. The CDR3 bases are TGTGCCAGCAGGGTCTATTACGAGCAGTACTTC. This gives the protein CASRVYYEQYF.

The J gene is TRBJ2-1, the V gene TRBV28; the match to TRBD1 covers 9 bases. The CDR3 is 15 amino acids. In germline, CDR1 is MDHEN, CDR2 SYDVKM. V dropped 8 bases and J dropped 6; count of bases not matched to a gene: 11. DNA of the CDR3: TGTGCCAGCGCCACGTCTTGGGGACAGGGCAATGAGCAGTTCTTC. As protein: CASATSWGQGNEQFF.

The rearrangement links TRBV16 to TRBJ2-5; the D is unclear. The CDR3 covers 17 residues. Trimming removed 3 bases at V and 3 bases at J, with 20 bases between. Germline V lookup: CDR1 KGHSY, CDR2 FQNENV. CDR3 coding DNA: TGTGCCAGCAGCCAGCTAAACGACCGAACCCTTGAAGAGACCCAGTACTTC. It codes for CASSQLNDRTLEETQYF.

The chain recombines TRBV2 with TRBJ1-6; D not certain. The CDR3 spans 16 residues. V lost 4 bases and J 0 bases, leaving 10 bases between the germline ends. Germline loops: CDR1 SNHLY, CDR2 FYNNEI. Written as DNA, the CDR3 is TGTGCCAGCAGTGGGAGACAAACCTCCTATAATTCACCCCTCCACTTT. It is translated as CASSGRQTSYNSPLHF.

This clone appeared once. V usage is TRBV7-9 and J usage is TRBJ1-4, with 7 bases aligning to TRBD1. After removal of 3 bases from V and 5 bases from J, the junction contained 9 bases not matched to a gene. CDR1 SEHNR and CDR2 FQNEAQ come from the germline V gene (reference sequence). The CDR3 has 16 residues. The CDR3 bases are TGTGCCAGCAGCTTTTGGACAGGCATATCCAATGAAAAACTGTTTTTT. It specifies CASSFWTGISNEKLFF.

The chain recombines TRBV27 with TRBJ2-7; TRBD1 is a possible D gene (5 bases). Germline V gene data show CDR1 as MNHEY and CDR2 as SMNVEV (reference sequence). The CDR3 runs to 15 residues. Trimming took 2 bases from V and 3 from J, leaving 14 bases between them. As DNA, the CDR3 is TGTGCCAGCAGTTTAGGGTCAGGGTCGATCTACGAGCAGTACTTC. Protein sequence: CASSLGSGSIYEQYF.

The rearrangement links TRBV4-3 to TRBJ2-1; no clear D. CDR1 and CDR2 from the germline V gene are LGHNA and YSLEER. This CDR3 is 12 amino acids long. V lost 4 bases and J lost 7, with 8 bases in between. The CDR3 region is CASSLSGNEQFF. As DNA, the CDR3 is TGCGCCAGCAGCCTCTCCGGGAATGAGCAGTTCTTC.

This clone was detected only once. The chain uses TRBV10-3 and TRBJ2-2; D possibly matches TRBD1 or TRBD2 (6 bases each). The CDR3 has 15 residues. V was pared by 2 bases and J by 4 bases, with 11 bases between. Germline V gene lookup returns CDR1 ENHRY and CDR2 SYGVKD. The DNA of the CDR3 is TGTGCCATCAGTGAGACGGGGGCGGGCACCGGGGAGCTGTTTTTT. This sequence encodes CAISETGAGTGELFF.

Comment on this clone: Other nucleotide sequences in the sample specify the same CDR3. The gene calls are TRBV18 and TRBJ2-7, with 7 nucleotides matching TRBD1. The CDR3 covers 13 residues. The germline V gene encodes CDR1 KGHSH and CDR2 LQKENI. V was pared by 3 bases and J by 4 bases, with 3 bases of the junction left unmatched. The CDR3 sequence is CASSPDRAYEQYF. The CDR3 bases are TGTGCCAGCTCACCCGACAGGGCTTACGAGCAGTACTTC.

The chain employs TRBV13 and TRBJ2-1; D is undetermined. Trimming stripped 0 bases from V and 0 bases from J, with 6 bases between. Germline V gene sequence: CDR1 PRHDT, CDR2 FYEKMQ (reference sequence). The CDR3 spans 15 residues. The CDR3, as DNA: TGTGCCAGCAGCTTAGGAGGAAGCTCCTACAATGAGCAGTTCTTC. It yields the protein CASSLGGSSYNEQFF. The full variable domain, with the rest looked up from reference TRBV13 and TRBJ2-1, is AAGVIQSPRHLIKEKRETATLKCYPIPRHDTVYWYQQGPGQDPQFLISFYEKMQSDKGSIPDRFSAQQFSDYHSELNMSSLELGDSALYFCASSLGGSSYNEQFFGPGTRLTVL.

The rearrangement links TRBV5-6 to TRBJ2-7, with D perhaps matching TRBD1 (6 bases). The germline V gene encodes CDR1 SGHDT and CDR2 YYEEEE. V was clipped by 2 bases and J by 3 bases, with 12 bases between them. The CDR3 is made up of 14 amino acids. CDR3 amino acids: CASSFQGNLYEQYF. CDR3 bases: TGTGCCAGCAGCTTCCAGGGGAACCTCTACGAGCAGTACTTC.

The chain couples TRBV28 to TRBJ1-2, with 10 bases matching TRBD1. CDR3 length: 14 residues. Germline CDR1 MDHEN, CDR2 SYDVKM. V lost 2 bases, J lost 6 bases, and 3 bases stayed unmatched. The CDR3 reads CASSLTGQGHGYTF. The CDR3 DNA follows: TGTGCCAGCAGTTTAACGGGACAGGGGCATGGCTACACCTTC.

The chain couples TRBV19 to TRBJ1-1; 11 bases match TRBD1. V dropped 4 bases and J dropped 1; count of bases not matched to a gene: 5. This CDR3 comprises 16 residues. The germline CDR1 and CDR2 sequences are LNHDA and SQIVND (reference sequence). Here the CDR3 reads CASSTRTGGWNTEAFF. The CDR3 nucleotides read TGTGCCAGTAGTACCCGGACAGGGGGCTGGAACACTGAAGCTTTCTTT. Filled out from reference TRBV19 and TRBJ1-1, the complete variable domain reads DGGITQSPKYLFRKEGQNVTLSCEQNLNHDAMYWYRQDPGQGLRLIYYSQIVNDFQKGDIAEGYSVSREKKESFPLTVTSAQKNPTAFYLCASSTRTGGWNTEAFFGQGTRLTVV.

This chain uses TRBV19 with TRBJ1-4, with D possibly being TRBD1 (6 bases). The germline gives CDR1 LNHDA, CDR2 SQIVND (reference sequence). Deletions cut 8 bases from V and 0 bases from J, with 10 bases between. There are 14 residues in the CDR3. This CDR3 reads CASRGGPTNEKLFF. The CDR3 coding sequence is TGTGCCAGTCGCGGGGGCCCAACTAATGAAAAACTGTTTTTT.

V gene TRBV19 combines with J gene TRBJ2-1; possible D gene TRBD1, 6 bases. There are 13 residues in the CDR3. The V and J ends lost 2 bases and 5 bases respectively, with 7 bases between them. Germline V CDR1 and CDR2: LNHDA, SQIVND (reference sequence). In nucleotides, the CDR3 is TGTGCCAGTAGTATATGGGACAACAATGAGCAGTTCTTC. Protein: CASSIWDNNEQFF.

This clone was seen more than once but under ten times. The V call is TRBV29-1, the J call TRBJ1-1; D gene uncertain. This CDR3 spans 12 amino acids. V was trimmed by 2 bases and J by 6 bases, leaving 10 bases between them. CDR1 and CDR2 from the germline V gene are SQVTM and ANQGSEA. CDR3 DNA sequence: TGCAGCGTTGAACCCCTCCAACCTGAAGCTTTCTTT. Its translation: CSVEPLQPEAFF.

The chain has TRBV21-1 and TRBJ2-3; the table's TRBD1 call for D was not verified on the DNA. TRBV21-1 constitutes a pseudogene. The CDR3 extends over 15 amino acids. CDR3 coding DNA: TGTGCCAGCCACGGCGTGCAGGGGTCAACAGATACGCAGTATTTT. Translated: CASHGVQGSTDTQYF.

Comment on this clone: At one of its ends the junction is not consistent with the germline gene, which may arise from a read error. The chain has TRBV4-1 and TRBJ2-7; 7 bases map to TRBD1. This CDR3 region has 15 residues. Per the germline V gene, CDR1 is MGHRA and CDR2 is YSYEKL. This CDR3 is CASRQDSTGPYEQYF. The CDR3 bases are TGCGCCAGCAGACAAGATTCGACAGGGCCCTACGAGCAGTACTTC.

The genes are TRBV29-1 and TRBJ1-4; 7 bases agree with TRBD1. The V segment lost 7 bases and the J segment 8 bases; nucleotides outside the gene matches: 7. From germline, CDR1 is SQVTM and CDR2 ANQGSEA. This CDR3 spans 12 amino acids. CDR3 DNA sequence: TGCAGCGCAACAGGGGTTTGGGAAAAACTGTTTTTT. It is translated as CSATGVWEKLFF.

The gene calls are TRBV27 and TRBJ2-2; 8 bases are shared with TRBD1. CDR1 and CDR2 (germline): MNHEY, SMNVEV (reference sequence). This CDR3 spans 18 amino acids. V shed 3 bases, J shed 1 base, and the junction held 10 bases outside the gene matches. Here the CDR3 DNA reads TGTGCCAGCAGTTTGGTACATGCGGGACAGGAGAACACCGGGGAGCTGTTTTTT. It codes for CASSLVHAGQENTGELFF.

CDR3 nucleotide sequence: TGTGCCAGCACCCGAAGGGATAGGGGTTACAATGAGCAGTTCTTC. Translated, it gives CASTRRDRGYNEQFF. The chain couples TRBV7-9 to TRBJ2-1; TRBD1 might be the D (5 bases). Between the trimmed V and J ends, which lost 7 bases and 4 bases, there was a span of 17 bases. Germline CDR1 and CDR2: SEHNR and FQNEAQ (reference sequence). CDR3 size: 15 residues.

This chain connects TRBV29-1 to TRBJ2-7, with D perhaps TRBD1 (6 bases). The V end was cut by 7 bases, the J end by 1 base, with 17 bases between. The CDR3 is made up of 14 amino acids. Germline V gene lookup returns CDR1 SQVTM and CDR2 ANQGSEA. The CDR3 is CSARKTGSSYEQYF. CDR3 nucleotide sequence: TGCAGCGCCCGAAAGACAGGATCGTCCTACGAGCAGTACTTC.

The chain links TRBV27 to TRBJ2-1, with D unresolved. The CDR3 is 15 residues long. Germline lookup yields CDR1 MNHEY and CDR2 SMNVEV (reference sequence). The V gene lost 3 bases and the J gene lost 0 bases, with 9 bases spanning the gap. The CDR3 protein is CASSLRLSSYNEQFF. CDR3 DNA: TGTGCCAGCAGTTTGAGACTCTCCTCCTACAATGAGCAGTTCTTC.

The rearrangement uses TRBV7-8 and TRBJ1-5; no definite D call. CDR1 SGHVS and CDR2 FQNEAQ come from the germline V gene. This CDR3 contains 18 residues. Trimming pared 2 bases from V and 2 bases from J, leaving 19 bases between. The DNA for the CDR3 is TGTGCCAGCAGCTTAAGTAGGGCTCCCTTGGGCCGCAATCAGCCCCAGCATTTT. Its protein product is CASSLSRAPLGRNQPQHF.